Described below is a single TCR beta chain sequence and its context. The data are from a study of blood T cell repertoires in COVID-19. On the study more broadly: The study drew acute and convalescent COVID-19 samples from the United States, Italy and Spain. In each case, the material was cDNA or gDNA derived from T cells, B-cell-depleted T cells, or PBMCs.

As processed by the authors: Estimation of nucleated cell counts relied on the amplification of reference gene primers. Profiled with immunoSEQ multiplex PCR; TCRdb holds only in-frame clones, not every one. V and J calls plus clone size are reproduced from that table; the DNA served to infer D and trimming. The sample has about 35,000 clones; more than 80% are singletons. The V and J ends lost 7 bases and 2 bases respectively, with 8 bases between them. This CDR3 contains 11 residues. Germline V gene data show CDR1 as SQVTM and CDR2 as ANQGSEA. V and J are TRBV29-1 and TRBJ1-1; D not certain. The sequenced sample consisted of peripheral blood. The clonotype was recovered from a man between 60 and 75 years old with active or convalescent COVID-19. The CDR3: CSGRHNTEAFF. The CDR3 bases are TGCAGCGGCCGACATAACACTGAAGCTTTCTTT.